The clone carrying this TCR beta chain was counted between two and nine times. Its specificity is not known. This sample was taken from a study of early stage breast cancer tumors. Study at large: Most invasive tumors, about 75% of the 16, were ER+/PR+/HER2-.

Findings and caveats of the study: Tumors had around 2.5-fold higher T cell density than normal breast.

Method: immunoSEQ multiplex PCR; TCRdb's copy keeps in-frame clones and lacks some. The data contain about 31,000 clones, roughly four fifths of them singletons. The CDR3 spans 15 residues. CDR1 and CDR2 from the germline V gene are SGHTA and FQGNSA. Unmatched junction bases numbered 9, after V lost 5 bases and J lost 7 bases. The sample comprised blood. The sequence came from a person in their forties with breast cancer. J is TRBJ1-2 and V is TRBV7-2, with 11 bases aligning to TRBD1. The CDR3 loop is CASSPRWTGGSGYTF. For the CDR3, the DNA is TGTGCCAGCAGCCCGAGATGGACAGGGGGCAGTGGCTACACCTTC.